This TCR beta chain was found in a study of memory CD8 T cells in hepatitis C reinfection. Study-wide context: A couple of donors cleared primary HCV but became chronic after reinfection.

Profiled with immunoSEQ multiplex PCR; TCRdb holds only in-frame clones, not every one. Among 45,000 to 55,000 clones, roughly 89% were seen once, and the ten largest hold around 1%. Time point here: pre-reinfection, 55 to 20 weeks before reinfection detection. The sorted cells went straight to TCR sequencing with no prior in vitro expansion. Control naive CD8 T cells came from a couple of donors at all three reinfection time points. This CDR3 comprises 15 residues. Germline CDR1 SEHNR, CDR2 FQNEAQ (reference sequence). The V end was cut by 5 bases, the J end by 1 base, with 12 bases between. This receptor was identified in a man aged 18 to 29 with hepatitis C virus infection. Sequenced material: naive CD8+ T cells sorted from blood. The V gene is TRBV7-9, the J gene TRBJ2-1; D is uncertain. CDR3 residues: CASSPRLPSYNEQFF. DNA of the CDR3: TGTGCCAGCAGCCCGAGGCTACCTTCCTACAATGAGCAGTTCTTC.